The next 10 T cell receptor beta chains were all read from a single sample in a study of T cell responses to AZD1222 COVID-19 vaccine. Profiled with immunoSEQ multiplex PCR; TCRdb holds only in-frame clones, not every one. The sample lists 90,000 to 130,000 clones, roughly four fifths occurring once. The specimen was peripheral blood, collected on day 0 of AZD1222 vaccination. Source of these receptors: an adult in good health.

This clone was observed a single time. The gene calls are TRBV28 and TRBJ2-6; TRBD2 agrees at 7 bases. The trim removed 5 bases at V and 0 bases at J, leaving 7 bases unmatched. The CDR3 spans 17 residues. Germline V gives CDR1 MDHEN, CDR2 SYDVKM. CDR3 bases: TGTGCCAGCAGTCTGTACAGGACTAGCTCTGGGGCCAACGTCCTGACTTTC. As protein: CASSLYRTSSGANVLTF.

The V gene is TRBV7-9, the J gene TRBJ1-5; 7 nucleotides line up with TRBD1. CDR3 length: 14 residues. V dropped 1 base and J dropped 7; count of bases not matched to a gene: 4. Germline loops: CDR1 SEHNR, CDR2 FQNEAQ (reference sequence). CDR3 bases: TGTGCCAGCAGCTTAGGACAGGGAGGGCAGCCCCAGCATTTT. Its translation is CASSLGQGGQPQHF.

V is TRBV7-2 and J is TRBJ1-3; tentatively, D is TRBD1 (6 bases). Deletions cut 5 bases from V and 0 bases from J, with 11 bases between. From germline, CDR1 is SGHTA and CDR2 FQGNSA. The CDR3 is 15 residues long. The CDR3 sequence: CASSGGTSSGNTIYF. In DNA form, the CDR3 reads TGTGCCAGCAGCGGGGGCACGAGCTCTGGAAACACCATATATTTT.

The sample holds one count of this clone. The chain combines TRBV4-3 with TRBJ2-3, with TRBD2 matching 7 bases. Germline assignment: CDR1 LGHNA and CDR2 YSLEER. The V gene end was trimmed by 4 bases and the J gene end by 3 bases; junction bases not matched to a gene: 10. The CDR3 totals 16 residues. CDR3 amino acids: CASSPRWTSETDTQYF. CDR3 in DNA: TGCGCCAGCAGCCCCCGGTGGACTAGTGAAACAGATACGCAGTATTTT.

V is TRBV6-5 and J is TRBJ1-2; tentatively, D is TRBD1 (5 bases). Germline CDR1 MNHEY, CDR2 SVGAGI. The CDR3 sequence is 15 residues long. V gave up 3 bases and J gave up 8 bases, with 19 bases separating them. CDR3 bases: TGTGCCAGCAGTTATAAGGGGACGGGAGTGCGGGGCTACACCTTC. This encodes CASSYKGTGVRGYTF.

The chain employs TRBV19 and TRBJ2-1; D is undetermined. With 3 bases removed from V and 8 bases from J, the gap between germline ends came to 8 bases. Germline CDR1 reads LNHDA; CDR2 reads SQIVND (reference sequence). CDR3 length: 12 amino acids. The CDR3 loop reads CASSMTLHEQFF. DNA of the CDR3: TGTGCCAGTAGTATGACCCTACATGAGCAGTTCTTC.

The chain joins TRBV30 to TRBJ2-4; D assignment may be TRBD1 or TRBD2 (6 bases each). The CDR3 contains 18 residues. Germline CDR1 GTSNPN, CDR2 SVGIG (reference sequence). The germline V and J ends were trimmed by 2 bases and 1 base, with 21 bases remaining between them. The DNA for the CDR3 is TGTGCCTGGAGTTCCCCGGGGGCGAGTAGTAGGGCCAAAAACATTCAGTACTTC. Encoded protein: CAWSSPGASSRAKNIQYF.

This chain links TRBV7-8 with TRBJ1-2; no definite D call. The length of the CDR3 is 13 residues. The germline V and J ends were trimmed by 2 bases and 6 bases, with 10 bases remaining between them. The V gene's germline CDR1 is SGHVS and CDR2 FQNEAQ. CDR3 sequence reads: CASSLLSGNGYTF. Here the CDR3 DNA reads TGTGCCAGCAGCTTACTGTCGGGGAATGGCTACACCTTC. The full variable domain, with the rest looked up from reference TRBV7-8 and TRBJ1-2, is GAGVSQSPRYKVAKRGQDVALRCDPISGHVSLFWYQQALGQGPEFLTYFQNEAQLDKSGLPSDRFFAERPEGSVSTLKIQRTQQEDSAVYLCASSLLSGNGYTFGSGTRLTVV.

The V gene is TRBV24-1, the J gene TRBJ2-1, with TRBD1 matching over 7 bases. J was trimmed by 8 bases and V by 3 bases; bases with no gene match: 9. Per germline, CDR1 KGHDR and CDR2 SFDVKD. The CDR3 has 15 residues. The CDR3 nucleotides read TGTGCCACCAGTGATCCCCGAAGCAGGGGGTATGAGCAGTTCTTC. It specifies CATSDPRSRGYEQFF.

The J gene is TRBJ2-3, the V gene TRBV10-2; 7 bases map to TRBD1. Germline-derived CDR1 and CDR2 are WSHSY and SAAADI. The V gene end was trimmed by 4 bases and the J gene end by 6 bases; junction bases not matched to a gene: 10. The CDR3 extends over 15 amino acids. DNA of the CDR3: TGCGCCAGCAGTGGTTTGGAGACAGGGATCGATACGCAGTATTTT. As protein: CASSGLETGIDTQYF.